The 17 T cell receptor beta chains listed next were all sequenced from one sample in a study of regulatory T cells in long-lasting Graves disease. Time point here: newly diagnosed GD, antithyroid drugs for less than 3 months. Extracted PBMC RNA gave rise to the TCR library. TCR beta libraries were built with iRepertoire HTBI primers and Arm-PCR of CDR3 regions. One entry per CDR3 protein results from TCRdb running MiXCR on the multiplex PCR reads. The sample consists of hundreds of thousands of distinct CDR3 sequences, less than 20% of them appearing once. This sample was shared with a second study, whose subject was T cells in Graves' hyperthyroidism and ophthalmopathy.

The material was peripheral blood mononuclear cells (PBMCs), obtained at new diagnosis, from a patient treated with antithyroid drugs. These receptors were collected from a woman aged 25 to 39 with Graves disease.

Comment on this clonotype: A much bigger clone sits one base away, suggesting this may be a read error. The CDR3 bases are TGTGCCAGCAGTGGCACCGGGACAGGGGCCGAAGAACAACTGTTTTTT. The encoded protein is CASSGTGTGAEEQLFF. The chain combines TRBV28 with TRBJ1-4; 10 bases are a match to TRBD1. Germline V gene sequence: CDR1 MDHEN, CDR2 SYDVKM. V trimming: 5 bases; J trimming: 12 bases; junction bases outside the gene matches: 15. The CDR3 runs to 16 residues.

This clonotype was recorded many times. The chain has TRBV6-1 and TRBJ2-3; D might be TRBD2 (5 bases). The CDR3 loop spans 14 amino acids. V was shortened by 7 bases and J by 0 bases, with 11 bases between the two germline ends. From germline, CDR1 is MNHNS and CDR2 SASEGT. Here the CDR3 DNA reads TGTGCCAGCAAACCGGGAAAAAGCACAGATACGCAGTATTTT. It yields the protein CASKPGKSTDTQYF.

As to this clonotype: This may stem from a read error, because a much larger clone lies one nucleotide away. The CDR3 region is CASSLWASGRPYNEQFF. In DNA form, the CDR3 reads TGTGCCAGCAGCTTGTGGGCTAGCGGTCGCCCCTACAATGAGCAGTTCTTC. The chain combines TRBV5-5 with TRBJ2-1; 7 nucleotides line up with TRBD2. Trimming took 1 base from V and 2 from J; bases not matched to a gene: 9. This CDR3 has 17 amino acids. CDR1 and CDR2 from the germline V gene are SGHKS and YYEKEE (reference sequence).

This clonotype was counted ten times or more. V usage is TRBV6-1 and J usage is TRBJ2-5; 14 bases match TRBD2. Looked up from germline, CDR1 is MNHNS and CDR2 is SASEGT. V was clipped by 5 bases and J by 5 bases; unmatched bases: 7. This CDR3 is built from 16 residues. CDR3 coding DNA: TGTGCCAGCAGTATGACTAGCGGGAGGGCCCGGGAGACCCAGTACTTC. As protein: CASSMTSGRARETQYF.

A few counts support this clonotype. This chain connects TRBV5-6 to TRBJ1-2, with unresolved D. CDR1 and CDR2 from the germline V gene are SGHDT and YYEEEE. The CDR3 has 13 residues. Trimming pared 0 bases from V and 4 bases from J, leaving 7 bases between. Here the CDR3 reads CASSLENFYGYTF. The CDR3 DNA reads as TGTGCCAGCAGCTTGGAAAATTTCTATGGCTACACCTTC.

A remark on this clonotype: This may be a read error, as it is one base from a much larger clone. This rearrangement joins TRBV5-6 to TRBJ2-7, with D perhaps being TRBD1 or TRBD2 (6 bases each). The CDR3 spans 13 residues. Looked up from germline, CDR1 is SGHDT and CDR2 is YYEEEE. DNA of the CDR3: TGTGCCAGCAGCTACGACAGGACTAACGAGCGGTACTTC. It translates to CASSYDRTNERYF.

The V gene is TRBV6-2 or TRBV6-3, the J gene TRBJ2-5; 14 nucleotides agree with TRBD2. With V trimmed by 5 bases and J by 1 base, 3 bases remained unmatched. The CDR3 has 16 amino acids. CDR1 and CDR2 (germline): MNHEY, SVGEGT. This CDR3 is CASSRTSGRPQETQYF. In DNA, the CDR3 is TGTGCCAGCAGTCGGACTAGCGGGAGGCCCCAAGAGACCCAGTACTTC.

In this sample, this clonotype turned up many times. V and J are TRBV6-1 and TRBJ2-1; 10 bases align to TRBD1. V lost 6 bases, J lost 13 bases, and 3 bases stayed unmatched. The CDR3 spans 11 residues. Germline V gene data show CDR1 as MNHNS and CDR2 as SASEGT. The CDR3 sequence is CASRGQGVQFF. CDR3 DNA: TGTGCCAGCAGAGGACAGGGGGTTCAGTTCTTC.

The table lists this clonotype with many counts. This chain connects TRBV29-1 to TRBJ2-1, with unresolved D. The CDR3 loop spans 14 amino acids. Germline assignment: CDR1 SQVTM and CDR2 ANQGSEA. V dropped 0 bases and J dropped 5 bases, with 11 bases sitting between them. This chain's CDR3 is CSVEDPAENNEQFF. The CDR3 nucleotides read TGCAGCGTTGAAGATCCGGCGGAGAACAATGAGCAGTTCTTC.

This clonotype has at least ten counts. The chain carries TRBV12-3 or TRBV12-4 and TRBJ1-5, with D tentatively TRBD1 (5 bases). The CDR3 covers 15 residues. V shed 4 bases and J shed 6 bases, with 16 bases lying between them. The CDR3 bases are TGTGCCAGCAGTTCGACAGACCGTAGGGGTCAGCCCCAGCATTTT. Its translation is CASSSTDRRGQPQHF.

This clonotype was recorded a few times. CDR3 DNA sequence: TGTGCCACCAGTGATTTGCCAGGCCGGAGGGACAGGCGCCCCTCAATTGAGCAGTTCTTC. Translation: CATSDLPGRRDRRPSIEQFF. This chain links TRBV24-1 with TRBJ2-1, with TRBD1 matching 8 bases. J gave up 9 bases and V 0 bases, and 21 bases lay outside the gene matches. This CDR3 is built from 20 residues. Per the germline V gene, CDR1 is KGHDR and CDR2 is SFDVKD.

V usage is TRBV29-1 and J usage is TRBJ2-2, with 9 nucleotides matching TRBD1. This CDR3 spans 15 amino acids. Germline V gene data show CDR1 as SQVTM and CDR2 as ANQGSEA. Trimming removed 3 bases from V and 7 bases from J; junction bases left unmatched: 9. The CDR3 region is CSVDTGGGYSGELFF. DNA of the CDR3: TGCAGCGTTGACACAGGGGGCGGGTATAGCGGGGAGCTGTTTTTT.

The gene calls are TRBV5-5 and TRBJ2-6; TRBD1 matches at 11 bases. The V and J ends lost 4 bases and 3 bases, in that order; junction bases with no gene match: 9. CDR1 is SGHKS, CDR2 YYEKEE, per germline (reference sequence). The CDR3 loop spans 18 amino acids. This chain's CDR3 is CASSVPGTGGIGANVLTF. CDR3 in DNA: TGTGCCAGCAGCGTACCCGGGACAGGGGGAATTGGGGCCAACGTCCTGACTTTC.

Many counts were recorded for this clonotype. CDR3 in amino acids: CAISDQGYEQYF. CDR3 coding DNA: TGTGCCATCAGTGATCAGGGGTACGAGCAGTACTTC. The chain uses TRBV10-3 and TRBJ2-7; TRBD1 is a possible D gene (6 bases). V gave up 3 bases and J gave up 4 bases, with 7 bases separating them. The germline gives CDR1 ENHRY, CDR2 SYGVKD. The CDR3 covers 12 residues.

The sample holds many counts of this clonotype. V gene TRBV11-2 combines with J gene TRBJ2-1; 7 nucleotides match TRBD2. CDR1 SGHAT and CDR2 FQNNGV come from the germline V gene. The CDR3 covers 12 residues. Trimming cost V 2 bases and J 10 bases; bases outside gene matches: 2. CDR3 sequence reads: CASSLLAEEQFF. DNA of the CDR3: TGTGCCAGCAGCTTACTAGCGGAAGAGCAGTTCTTC.

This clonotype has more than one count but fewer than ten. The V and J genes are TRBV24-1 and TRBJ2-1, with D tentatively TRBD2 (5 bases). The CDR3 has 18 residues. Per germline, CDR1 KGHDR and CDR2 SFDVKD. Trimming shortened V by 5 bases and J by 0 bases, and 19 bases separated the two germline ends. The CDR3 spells CATSAFSRGADSYNEQFF. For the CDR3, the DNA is TGTGCCACCAGTGCCTTTTCCCGGGGAGCAGACTCCTACAATGAGCAGTTCTTC.

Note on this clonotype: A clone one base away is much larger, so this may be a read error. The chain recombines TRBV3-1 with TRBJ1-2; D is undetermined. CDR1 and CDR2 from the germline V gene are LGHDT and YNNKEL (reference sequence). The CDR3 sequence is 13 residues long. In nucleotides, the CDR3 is TGTGCCAGCAGTCGCAGCCAGAGCTATGGCTACATCTTC. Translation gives CASSRSQSYGYIF.